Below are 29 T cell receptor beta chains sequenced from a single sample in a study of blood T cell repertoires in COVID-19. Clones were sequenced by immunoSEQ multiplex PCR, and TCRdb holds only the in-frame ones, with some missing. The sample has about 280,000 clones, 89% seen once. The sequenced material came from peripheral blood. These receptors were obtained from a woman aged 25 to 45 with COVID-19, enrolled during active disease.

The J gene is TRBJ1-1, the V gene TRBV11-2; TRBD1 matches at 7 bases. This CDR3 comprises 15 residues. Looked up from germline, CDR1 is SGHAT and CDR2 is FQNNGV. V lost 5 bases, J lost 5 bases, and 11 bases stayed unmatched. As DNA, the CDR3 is TGTGCCAGCAGCCTCAGTGTAGGGGGCTGGACTGAAGCTTTCTTT. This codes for CASSLSVGGWTEAFF.

The CDR3 nucleotides are TGCGCCAGCAGCTTCGCCGGGACTAGCGGGGGGGGAGGTACGCAGTATTTT. This sequence encodes CASSFAGTSGGGGTQYF. The chain recombines TRBV4-1 with TRBJ2-3; 16 nucleotides line up with TRBD2. The length of the CDR3 is 17 residues. Germline CDR1 MGHRA, CDR2 YSYEKL. Germline trimming cut 5 bases from V and 8 bases from J; bases unmatched to any gene: 10.

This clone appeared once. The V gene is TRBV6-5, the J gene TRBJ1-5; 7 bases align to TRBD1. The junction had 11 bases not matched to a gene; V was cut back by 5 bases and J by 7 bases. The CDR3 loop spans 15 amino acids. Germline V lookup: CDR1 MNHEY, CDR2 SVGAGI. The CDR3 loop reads CASSPSTGRGQPQHF. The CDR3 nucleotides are TGTGCCAGCAGTCCCTCGACAGGGCGAGGGCAGCCCCAGCATTTT.

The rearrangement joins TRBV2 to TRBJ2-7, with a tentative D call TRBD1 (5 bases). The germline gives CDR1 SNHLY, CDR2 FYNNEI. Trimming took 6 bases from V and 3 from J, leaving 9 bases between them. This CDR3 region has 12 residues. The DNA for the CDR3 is TGTGCCAGCAGCCCGGACAACTACGAGCAGTACTTC. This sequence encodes CASSPDNYEQYF.

The CDR3 protein is CASSPEERIQAKNIQYF. The CDR3 nucleotides read TGTGCCAGCAGCCCCGAGGAACGAATTCAAGCCAAAAACATTCAGTACTTC. The chain combines TRBV7-2 with TRBJ2-4; D gene unclear. Trimming pared 5 bases from V and 0 bases from J, leaving 17 bases between. Per germline, CDR1 SGHTA and CDR2 FQGNSA. The CDR3 is 17 residues long.

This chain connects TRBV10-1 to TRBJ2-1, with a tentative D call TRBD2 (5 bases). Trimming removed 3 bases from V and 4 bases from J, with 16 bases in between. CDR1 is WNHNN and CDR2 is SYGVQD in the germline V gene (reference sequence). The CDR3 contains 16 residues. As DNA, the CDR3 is TGCGCCAGCAGTGACATCGAGGGCTCGAGGTACAATGAGCAGTTCTTC. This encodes CASSDIEGSRYNEQFF.

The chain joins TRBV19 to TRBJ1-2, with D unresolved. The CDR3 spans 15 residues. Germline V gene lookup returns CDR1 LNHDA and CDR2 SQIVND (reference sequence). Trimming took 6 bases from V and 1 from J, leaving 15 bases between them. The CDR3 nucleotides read TGTGCCAGTAGCTACACGAGGGCAGTTAACTATGGCTACACCTTC. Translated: CASSYTRAVNYGYTF. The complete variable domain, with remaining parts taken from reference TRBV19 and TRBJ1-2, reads DGGITQSPKYLFRKEGQNVTLSCEQNLNHDAMYWYRQDPGQGLRLIYYSQIVNDFQKGDIAEGYSVSREKKESFPLTVTSAQKNPTAFYLCASSYTRAVNYGYTFGSGTRLTVV.

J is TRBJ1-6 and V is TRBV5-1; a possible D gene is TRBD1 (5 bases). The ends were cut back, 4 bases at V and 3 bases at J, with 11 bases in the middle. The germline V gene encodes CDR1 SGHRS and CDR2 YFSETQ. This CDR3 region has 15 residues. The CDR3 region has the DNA TGCGCCAGCAGCCTCGGGGGGGACTATAATTCACCCCTCCACTTT. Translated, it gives CASSLGGDYNSPLHF.

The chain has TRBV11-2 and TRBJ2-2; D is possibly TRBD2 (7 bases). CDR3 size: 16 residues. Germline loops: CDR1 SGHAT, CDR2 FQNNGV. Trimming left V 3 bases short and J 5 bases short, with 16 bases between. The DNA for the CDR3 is TGTGCCAGCAGCTTCCGTTGGGGGGGCGATACCGGGGAGCTGTTTTTT. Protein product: CASSFRWGGDTGELFF. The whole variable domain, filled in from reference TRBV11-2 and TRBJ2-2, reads EAGVAQSPRYKIIEKRQSVAFWCNPISGHATLYWYQQILGQGPKLLIQFQNNGVVDDSQLPKDRFSAERLKGVDSTLKIQPAKLEDSAVYLCASSFRWGGDTGELFFGEGSRLTVL.

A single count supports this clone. As DNA, the CDR3 is TGTGCCTGGAGTCGTAGACAGGAGAGAAGAAGGAACACCGGGGAGCTGTTTTTT. It encodes CAWSRRQERRRNTGELFF. V usage is TRBV30 and J usage is TRBJ2-2; maybe TRBD1 (6 bases). Germline CDR1 GTSNPN, CDR2 SVGIG (reference sequence). This CDR3 comprises 18 residues. The V end lost 2 bases, the J end lost 1 base, and 20 bases lay between the germline ends.

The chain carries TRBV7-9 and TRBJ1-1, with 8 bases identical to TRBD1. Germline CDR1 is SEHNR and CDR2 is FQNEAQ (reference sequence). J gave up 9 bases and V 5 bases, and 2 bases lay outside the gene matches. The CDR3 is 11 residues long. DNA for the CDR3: TGTGCCAGCAGCCGACAGGGGCAAGCTTTCTTT. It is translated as CASSRQGQAFF.

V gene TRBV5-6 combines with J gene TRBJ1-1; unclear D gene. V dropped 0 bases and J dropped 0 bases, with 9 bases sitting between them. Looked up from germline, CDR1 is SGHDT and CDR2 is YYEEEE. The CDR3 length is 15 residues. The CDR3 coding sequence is TGTGCCAGCAGCTTGGTAAGAGGGATGAACACTGAAGCTTTCTTT. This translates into CASSLVRGMNTEAFF.

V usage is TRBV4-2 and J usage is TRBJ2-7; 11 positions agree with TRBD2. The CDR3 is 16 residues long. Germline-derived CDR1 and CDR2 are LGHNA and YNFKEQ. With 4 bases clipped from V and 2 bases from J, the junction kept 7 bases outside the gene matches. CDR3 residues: CASSLSLAGGPYEQYF. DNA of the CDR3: TGTGCCAGCAGCCTCTCTTTAGCGGGGGGGCCCTACGAGCAGTACTTC.

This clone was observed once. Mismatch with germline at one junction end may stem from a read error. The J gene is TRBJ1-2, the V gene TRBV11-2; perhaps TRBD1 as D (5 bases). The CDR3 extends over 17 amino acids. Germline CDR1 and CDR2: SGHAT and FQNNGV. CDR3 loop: CATSLLRGGVASYGYTF. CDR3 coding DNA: TGTGCCACCAGCTTACTTCGGGGGGGGGTAGCGAGCTATGGCTACACCTTC.

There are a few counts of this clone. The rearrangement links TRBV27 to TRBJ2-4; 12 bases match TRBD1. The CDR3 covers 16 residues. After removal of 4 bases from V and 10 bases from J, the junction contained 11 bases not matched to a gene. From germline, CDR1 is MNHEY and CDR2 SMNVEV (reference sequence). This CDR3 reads CASSSHRDRGLWIQYF. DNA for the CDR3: TGTGCCAGCAGTTCTCACCGGGACAGGGGGCTATGGATTCAGTACTTC.

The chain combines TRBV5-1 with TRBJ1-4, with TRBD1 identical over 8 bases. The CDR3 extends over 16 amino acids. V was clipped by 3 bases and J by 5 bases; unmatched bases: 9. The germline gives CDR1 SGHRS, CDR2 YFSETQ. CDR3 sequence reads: CASSSPNRGGNEKLFF. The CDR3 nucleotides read TGCGCCAGCAGCTCCCCCAACAGGGGGGGAAATGAAAAACTGTTTTTT.

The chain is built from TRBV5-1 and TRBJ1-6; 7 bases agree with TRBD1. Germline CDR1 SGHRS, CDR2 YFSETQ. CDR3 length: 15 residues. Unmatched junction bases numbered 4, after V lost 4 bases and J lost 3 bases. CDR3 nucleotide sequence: TGCGCCAGCAGCACGCAGGGGGGCTATAATTCACCCCTCCACTTT. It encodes CASSTQGGYNSPLHF.

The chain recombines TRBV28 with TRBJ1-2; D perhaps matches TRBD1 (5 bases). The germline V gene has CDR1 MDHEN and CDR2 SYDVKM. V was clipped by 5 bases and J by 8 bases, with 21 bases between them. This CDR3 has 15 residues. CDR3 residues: CASSPPFPDRGGYTF. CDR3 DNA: TGTGCCAGCAGTCCCCCCTTTCCTGACAGAGGAGGCTACACCTTC.

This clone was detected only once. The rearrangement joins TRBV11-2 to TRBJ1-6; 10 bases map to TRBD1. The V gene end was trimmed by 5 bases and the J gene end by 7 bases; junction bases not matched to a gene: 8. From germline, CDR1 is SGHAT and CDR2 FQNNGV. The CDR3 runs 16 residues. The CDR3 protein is CASSPGTGEFNSPLHF. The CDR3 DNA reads TGTGCCAGCAGCCCCGGGACAGGGGAGTTCAATTCACCCCTCCACTTT.

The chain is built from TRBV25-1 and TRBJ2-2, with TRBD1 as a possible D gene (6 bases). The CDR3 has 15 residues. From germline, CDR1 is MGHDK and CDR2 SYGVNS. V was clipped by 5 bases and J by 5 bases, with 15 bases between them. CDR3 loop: CASSNRDTLTGELFF. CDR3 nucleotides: TGTGCCAGCAGTAACCGGGACACGTTAACCGGGGAGCTGTTTTTT.

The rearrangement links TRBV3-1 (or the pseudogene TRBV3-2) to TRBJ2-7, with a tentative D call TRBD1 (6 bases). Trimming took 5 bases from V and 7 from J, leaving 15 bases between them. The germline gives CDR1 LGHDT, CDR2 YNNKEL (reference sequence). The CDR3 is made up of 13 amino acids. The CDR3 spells CASSSVGGREQYF. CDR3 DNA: TGTGCCAGCAGCTCAGTAGGGGGAAGGGAGCAGTACTTC.

This CDR3 is CASAAGMDTQYF. The CDR3 nucleotides read TGTGCCAGCGCGGCGGGAATGGATACGCAGTATTTT. V gene TRBV6-5 combines with J gene TRBJ2-3, with a tentative D call TRBD2 (6 bases). In germline, CDR1 is MNHEY, CDR2 SVGAGI. V lost 8 bases to trimming and J lost 6 bases, with 12 bases between them. The CDR3 consists of 12 residues.

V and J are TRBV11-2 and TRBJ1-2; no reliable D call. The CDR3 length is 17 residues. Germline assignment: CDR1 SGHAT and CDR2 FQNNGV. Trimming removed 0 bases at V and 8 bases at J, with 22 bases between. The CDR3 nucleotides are TGTGCCAGCAGCTTAGATCCGTCCGGGTCCATTCGAGGGGGCTACACCTTC. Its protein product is CASSLDPSGSIRGGYTF.

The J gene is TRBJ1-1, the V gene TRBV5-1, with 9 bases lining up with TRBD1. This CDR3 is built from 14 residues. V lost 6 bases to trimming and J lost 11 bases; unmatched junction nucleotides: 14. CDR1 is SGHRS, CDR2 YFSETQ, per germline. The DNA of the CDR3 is TGCGCCAGCACCGAGCTAAGGACAGGGGACGTGGCTTTCTTT. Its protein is CASTELRTGDVAFF.

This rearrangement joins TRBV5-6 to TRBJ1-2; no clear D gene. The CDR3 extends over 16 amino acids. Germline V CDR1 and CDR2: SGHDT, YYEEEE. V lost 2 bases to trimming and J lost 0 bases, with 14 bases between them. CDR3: CASSLIGGLANYGYTF. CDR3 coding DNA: TGTGCCAGCAGCTTAATAGGAGGGTTGGCTAACTATGGCTACACCTTC.

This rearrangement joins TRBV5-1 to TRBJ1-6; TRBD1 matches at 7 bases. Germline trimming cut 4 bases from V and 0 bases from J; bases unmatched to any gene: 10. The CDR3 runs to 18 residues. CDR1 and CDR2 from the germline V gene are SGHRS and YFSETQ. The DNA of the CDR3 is TGCGCCAGCAGCCCCAGACAGGGAGTGGGCTCCTATAATTCACCCCTCCACTTT. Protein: CASSPRQGVGSYNSPLHF. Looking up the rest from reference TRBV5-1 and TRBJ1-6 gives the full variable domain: KAGVTQTPRYLIKTRGQQVTLSCSPISGHRSVSWYQQTPGQGLQFLFEYFSETQRNKGNFPGRFSGRQFSNSRSEMNVSTLELGDSALYLCASSPRQGVGSYNSPLHFGNGTRLTVT.

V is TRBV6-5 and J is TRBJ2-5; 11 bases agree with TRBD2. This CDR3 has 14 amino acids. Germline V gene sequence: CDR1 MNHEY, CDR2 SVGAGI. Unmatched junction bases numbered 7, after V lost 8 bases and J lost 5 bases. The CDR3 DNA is TGTGCCAGCGATAGCGGGGGGGCCGTGGAGACCCAGTACTTC. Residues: CASDSGGAVETQYF.

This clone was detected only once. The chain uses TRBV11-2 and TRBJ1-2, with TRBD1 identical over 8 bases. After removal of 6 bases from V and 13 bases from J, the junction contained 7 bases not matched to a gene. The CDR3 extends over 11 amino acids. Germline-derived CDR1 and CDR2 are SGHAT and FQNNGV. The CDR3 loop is CASRKAGGVTF. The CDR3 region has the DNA TGTGCCAGCAGGAAGGCAGGGGGCGTCACCTTC. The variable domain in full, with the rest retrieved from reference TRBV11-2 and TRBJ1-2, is EAGVAQSPRYKIIEKRQSVAFWCNPISGHATLYWYQQILGQGPKLLIQFQNNGVVDDSQLPKDRFSAERLKGVDSTLKIQPAKLEDSAVYLCASRKAGGVTFGSGTRLTVV.

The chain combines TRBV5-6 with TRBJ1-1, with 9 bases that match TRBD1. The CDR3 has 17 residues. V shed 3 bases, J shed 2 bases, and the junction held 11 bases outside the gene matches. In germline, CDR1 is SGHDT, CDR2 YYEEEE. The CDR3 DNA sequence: TGTGCCAGCAGCTCTGTCCCGGGACAGGGCGAAAACACTGAAGCTTTCTTT. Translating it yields CASSSVPGQGENTEAFF.